This TCR beta chain emerged from a study of PD-1 blockade in classical Hodgkin lymphoma. Broader study findings: Patients who responded completely had about the same baseline diversity as newly diagnosed patients.

Details on this clone: The antigen remains undetermined.

TCRdb's table, derived via immunoSEQ multiplex PCR, lists solely in-frame clones and lacks some. The table has some 150,000 clones, nearly 80% seen once. After autologous stem cell transplantation all patients relapsed, and prior brentuximab vedotin exposure differed between cohorts. This CDR3 has 15 residues. The junction had 12 bases not matched to a gene; V was cut back by 6 bases and J by 6 bases. Germline values: CDR1 MNHEY, CDR2 SVGAGI. This clonotype originated in a human donor with classical Hodgkin lymphoma. The gene calls are TRBV6-5 and TRBJ1-2; TRBD1 aligns across 8 bases. The specimen was peripheral blood mononuclear cells (PBMCs), collected before the second cycle of nivolumab. The CDR3 sequence is CASRPGTGQVNGYTF. The CDR3, as DNA: TGTGCCAGCAGACCCGGGACAGGTCAAGTAAATGGCTACACCTTC.